This TCR beta chain came from a study of T cells in Graves' hyperthyroidism and ophthalmopathy. The overall study: At initial diagnosis, before any treatment had begun, peripheral blood was obtained. Findings and limits, study-wide: Among clonotypes expanded in thyroid above 0.001, most were also found in blood.

A remark on this clonotype: The antigen remains undetermined. At one of its ends the junction is not consistent with the germline gene, which may arise from a read error.

RNA transcripts provided the source from which TCR beta CDR3 regions were amplified. First-round RT-PCR of the TCR CDR3 relied on the HTBI primer set. MiXCR, run by TCRdb on the multiplex PCR reads, gives a single entry per CDR3 protein. The table includes around 400,000 distinct CDR3 sequences, around 16% detected once. Germline lookup yields CDR1 LGHDT and CDR2 YNNKEL (reference sequence). The CDR3 runs to 11 residues. The genes are TRBV3-1 and TRBJ2-7; D unresolved. The TCR sequence derives from a woman between 18 and 29 years old with Graves' hyperthyroidism that later progressed to Graves' ophthalmopathy. What was sequenced was blood. CDR3 sequence (DNA): TGTGCCAGCAGCCAGGGGTACGAGCAGTCCTTC. Protein: CASSQGYEQSF.